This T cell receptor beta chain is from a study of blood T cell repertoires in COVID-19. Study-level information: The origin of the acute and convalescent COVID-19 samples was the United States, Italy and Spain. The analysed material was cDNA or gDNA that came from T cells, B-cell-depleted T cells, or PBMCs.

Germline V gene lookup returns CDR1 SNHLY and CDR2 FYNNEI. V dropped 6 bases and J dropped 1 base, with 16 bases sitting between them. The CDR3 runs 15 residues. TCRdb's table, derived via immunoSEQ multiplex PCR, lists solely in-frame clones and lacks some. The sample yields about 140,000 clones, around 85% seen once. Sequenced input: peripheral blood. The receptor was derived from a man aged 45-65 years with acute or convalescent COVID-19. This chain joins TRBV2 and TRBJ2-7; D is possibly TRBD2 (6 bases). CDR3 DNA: TGTGCCAGCAGCAGACTAGGCGGGGTATCCTACGAGCAGTACTTC. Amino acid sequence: CASSRLGGVSYEQYF.